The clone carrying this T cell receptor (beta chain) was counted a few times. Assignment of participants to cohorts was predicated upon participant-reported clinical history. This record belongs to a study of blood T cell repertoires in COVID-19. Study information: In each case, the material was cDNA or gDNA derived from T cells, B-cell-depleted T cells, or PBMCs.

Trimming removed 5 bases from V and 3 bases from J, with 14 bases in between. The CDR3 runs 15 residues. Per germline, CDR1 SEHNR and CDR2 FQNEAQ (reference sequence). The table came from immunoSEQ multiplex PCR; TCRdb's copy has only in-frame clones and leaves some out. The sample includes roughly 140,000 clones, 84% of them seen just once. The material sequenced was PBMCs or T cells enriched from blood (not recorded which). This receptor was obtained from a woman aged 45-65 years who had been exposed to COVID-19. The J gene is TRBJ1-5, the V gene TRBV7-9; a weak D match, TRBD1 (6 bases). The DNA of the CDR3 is TGTGCCAGCAGCCCATACGGACAGATCAATCAGCCCCAGCATTTT. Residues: CASSPYGQINQPQHF.